Presented here are 31 T cell receptor beta chains from one specimen sequenced in a study of blood T cell repertoires in COVID-19. Profiled with immunoSEQ multiplex PCR; TCRdb holds only in-frame clones, not every one. Here the sample spans approximately 300,000 clones, 80% to 90% being singletons. The sample consisted of PBMCs or T cells enriched from blood (not recorded which). The source is a woman in her twenties or thirties who had recovered from COVID-19.

This clone has only a few counts. The V and J genes are TRBV9 and TRBJ2-2, with D uncertain. Trimming removed 0 bases at V and 0 bases at J, with 9 bases between. This CDR3 comprises 16 residues. Germline CDR1 reads SGDLS; CDR2 reads YYNGEE. The CDR3, as DNA: TGTGCCAGCAGCGTAGGACAAGTCTCGAACACCGGGGAGCTGTTTTTT. It yields the protein CASSVGQVSNTGELFF. Filled out from reference TRBV9 and TRBJ2-2, the complete variable domain reads DSGVTQTPKHLITATGQRVTLRCSPRSGDLSVYWYQQSLDQGLQFLIQYYNGEERAKGNILERFSAQQFPDLHSELNLSSLELGDSALYFCASSVGQVSNTGELFFGEGSRLTVL.

The chain uses TRBV5-1 and TRBJ2-2; 10 bases map to TRBD1. CDR3 length: 17 amino acids. Losses at the gene ends were 5 bases for V and 3 bases for J; bases not matched to a gene: 10. Germline loops: CDR1 SGHRS, CDR2 YFSETQ. The CDR3 is CASSYYDRGRDTGELFF. As DNA, the CDR3 is TGCGCCAGCAGTTATTACGACAGGGGGCGCGACACCGGGGAGCTGTTTTTT.

The chain combines TRBV3-1 (or the pseudogene TRBV3-2) with TRBJ2-1; TRBD2 aligns across 8 bases. V was clipped by 1 base and J by 2 bases; unmatched bases: 4. Germline assignment: CDR1 LGHDT and CDR2 YNNKEL (reference sequence). The CDR3 runs 16 residues. CDR3 sequence (DNA): TGTGCCAGCAGCCAAGGCGGGGGGAATACCTACAATGAGCAGTTCTTC. Protein product: CASSQGGGNTYNEQFF.

V and J are TRBV5-5 and TRBJ1-5; D not certain. Germline V lookup: CDR1 SGHKS, CDR2 YYEKEE (reference sequence). V was shortened by 5 bases and J by 1 base, with 13 bases between the two germline ends. The CDR3 consists of 15 residues. CDR3 residues: CASSKPTVSNQPQHF. As DNA, the CDR3 is TGTGCCAGCAGTAAACCCACGGTAAGCAATCAGCCCCAGCATTTT.

The CDR3 coding sequence is TGTGCCAGCAGCCCCCGGGGAGGGAGGAACACTGAAGCTTTCTTT. Amino acid sequence: CASSPRGGRNTEAFF. The chain uses TRBV7-3 and TRBJ1-1; D gene unclear. The germline CDR1 and CDR2 sequences are SGHTA and FQGTGA. The V end lost 5 bases, the J end lost 1 base, and 14 bases lay between the germline ends. The CDR3 loop spans 15 amino acids.

The V and J genes are TRBV19 and TRBJ2-2; 8 nucleotides agree with TRBD1. V gave up 2 bases and J gave up 7 bases; unmatched junction bases: 6. Germline CDR1 and CDR2: LNHDA and SQIVND (reference sequence). CDR3 length: 15 amino acids. This chain's CDR3 is CASSIPRGRVGELFF. DNA for the CDR3: TGTGCCAGTAGTATACCCAGGGGGCGCGTCGGGGAGCTGTTTTTT.

V and J are TRBV5-8 and TRBJ1-5; unclear D gene. Trimming took 0 bases from V and 6 from J, leaving 13 bases between them. CDR1 SGHTS and CDR2 YDEGEE come from the germline V gene. The CDR3 extends over 15 amino acids. The DNA for the CDR3 is TGTGCCAGCAGCTTGGGCCTTACAACGGGTCAGCCCCAGCATTTT. Its translation: CASSLGLTTGQPQHF.

DNA for the CDR3: TGTGCCAGCAGATCGGCAGGGGCCGGGGACGAGCAGTACTTC. Protein sequence: CASRSAGAGDEQYF. The V gene is TRBV5-4, the J gene TRBJ2-7; D is possibly TRBD1 (6 bases). In germline, CDR1 is SGHNT, CDR2 YYREEE (reference sequence). CDR3 length equals 14 residues. Trimming took 5 bases from V and 5 from J, leaving 17 bases between them.

This clone occurred a few times. V is TRBV12-5 and J is TRBJ1-2, with D hard to call. The CDR3 runs to 13 residues. The V gene's germline CDR1 is LGHNT and CDR2 FRNRAP. V was clipped by 5 bases and J by 8 bases, with 15 bases between them. CDR3: CASGTTEVGGYTF. The CDR3 nucleotides read TGTGCTAGTGGTACCACTGAGGTTGGGGGCTACACCTTC.

The chain recombines TRBV29-1 with TRBJ1-1, with 9 bases identical to TRBD1. The ends lost 4 bases at V and 1 base at J; junction bases unmatched: 7. CDR1 SQVTM and CDR2 ANQGSEA come from the germline V gene. The CDR3 sequence is 15 residues long. The CDR3 DNA follows: TGCAGCGTTGGGACAGGGGATTTTACGAACACTGAAGCTTTCTTT. Translated: CSVGTGDFTNTEAFF.

The V call is TRBV6-5, the J call TRBJ2-1; a weak D match, TRBD1 (6 bases). CDR1 and CDR2 (germline): MNHEY, SVGAGI. The CDR3 length is 15 residues. Trimming removed 2 bases at V and 2 bases at J, with 10 bases between. This CDR3 reads CASSYRGIAYNEQFF. Written as DNA, the CDR3 is TGTGCCAGCAGTTACAGGGGGATAGCCTACAATGAGCAGTTCTTC.

The chain employs TRBV13 and TRBJ2-1; D is ambiguous. Germline CDR1 PRHDT, CDR2 FYEKMQ (reference sequence). The ends were cut back, 1 base at V and 7 bases at J, with 5 bases in the middle. CDR3 length equals 12 residues. The CDR3 region has the DNA TGTGCCAGCAGCTTAGAGCCAAATGAGCAGTTCTTC. As protein: CASSLEPNEQFF. Using reference TRBV13 and TRBJ2-1 for the parts outside the CDR3, the full variable domain is AAGVIQSPRHLIKEKRETATLKCYPIPRHDTVYWYQQGPGQDPQFLISFYEKMQSDKGSIPDRFSAQQFSDYHSELNMSSLELGDSALYFCASSLEPNEQFFGPGTRLTVL.

The chain carries TRBV11-2 and TRBJ2-1; 7 nucleotides agree with TRBD1. V shed 7 bases, J shed 0 bases, and the junction held 6 bases outside the gene matches. The CDR3 runs 15 residues. The V gene's germline CDR1 is SGHAT and CDR2 FQNNGV. The CDR3 bases are TGTGCCAGCACCCAGGGGACAGTCTCCTACAATGAGCAGTTCTTC. Its translation is CASTQGTVSYNEQFF.

This clone was observed a single time. This sequence joins TRBV15 and TRBJ2-7; 9 bases fit TRBD1. CDR1 is LNHNV, CDR2 YYDKDF, per germline (reference sequence). V shed 3 bases, J shed 5 bases, and the junction held 8 bases outside the gene matches. CDR3 length: 15 residues. CDR3 sequence: CATSRFGTGYHEQYF. The DNA for the CDR3 is TGTGCCACCAGCAGGTTCGGGACAGGGTACCACGAGCAGTACTTC.

The table lists this clone with a count of one. This chain connects TRBV19 to TRBJ2-1; 10 bases map to TRBD1. CDR1 LNHDA and CDR2 SQIVND come from the germline V gene (reference sequence). The CDR3 length is 15 residues. Trimming cost V 6 bases and J 9 bases; bases outside gene matches: 11. The CDR3 is CASRGTGEHLGEQFF. The DNA of the CDR3 is TGTGCCAGTAGGGGGACAGGGGAACACCTAGGTGAGCAGTTCTTC. The full variable domain, in which reference TRBV19 and TRBJ2-1 provide the parts outside the CDR3, is DGGITQSPKYLFRKEGQNVTLSCEQNLNHDAMYWYRQDPGQGLRLIYYSQIVNDFQKGDIAEGYSVSREKKESFPLTVTSAQKNPTAFYLCASRGTGEHLGEQFFGPGTRLTVL.

In this sample, this clone turned up once. The chain uses TRBV4-3 and TRBJ2-2; 10 nucleotides line up with TRBD2. Germline trimming cut 0 bases from V and 5 bases from J; bases unmatched to any gene: 12. Germline V gene sequence: CDR1 LGHNA, CDR2 YSLEER. The CDR3 covers 19 residues. Written as DNA, the CDR3 is TGCGCCAGCAGCCAAGATGTAAAGCGGGGGGGCCTGGGTACCGGGGAGCTGTTTTTT. Protein: CASSQDVKRGGLGTGELFF.

J is TRBJ1-2 and V is TRBV2; TRBD1 might be the D (5 bases). Looked up from germline, CDR1 is SNHLY and CDR2 is FYNNEI. The CDR3 sequence is 16 residues long. V lost 1 base to trimming and J lost 3 bases, with 15 bases between them. The CDR3 here is CASSEDEQGPYYGYTF. The DNA of the CDR3 is TGTGCCAGCAGTGAAGATGAGCAGGGCCCTTACTATGGCTACACCTTC.

J is TRBJ1-2 and V is TRBV5-4, with 12 positions matching TRBD1. V dropped 4 bases and J dropped 4; count of bases not matched to a gene: 5. The CDR3 runs to 15 residues. From germline, CDR1 is SGHNT and CDR2 YYREEE (reference sequence). The CDR3 here is CASSGGQGASYGYTF. In DNA form, the CDR3 reads TGTGCCAGCAGCGGGGGACAGGGGGCCTCCTATGGCTACACCTTC.

The V call is TRBV7-5, the J call TRBJ1-1; the D call in the table, TRBD1, was not verified against the DNA. TRBV7-5 constitutes a pseudogene. The CDR3 is made up of 13 amino acids. The CDR3: CVRSLKKSAGAAF. CDR3 coding DNA: TGTGTCAGAAGCTTAAAGAAGTCTGCAGGGGCGGCCTTT.

The V and J genes are TRBV28 and TRBJ2-6; possible D gene TRBD1, 6 bases. Germline loops: CDR1 MDHEN, CDR2 SYDVKM. V gave up 1 base and J gave up 4 bases, with 8 bases separating them. The CDR3 has 15 residues. The CDR3 sequence: CASSLSGDGANVLTF. In DNA form, the CDR3 reads TGTGCCAGCAGTTTATCAGGGGACGGGGCCAACGTCCTGACTTTC.

The CDR3 reads CASSLNAGTLLVDTQYF. The CDR3 DNA reads TGTGCCAGCAGCCTAAATGCCGGGACACTCCTAGTCGATACGCAGTATTTT. The chain combines TRBV3-1 (or the pseudogene TRBV3-2) with TRBJ2-3; TRBD1 is a possible D gene (6 bases). This CDR3 has 17 residues. Germline CDR1 LGHDT, CDR2 YNNKEL (reference sequence). V was trimmed by 4 bases and J by 6 bases, leaving 23 bases between them.

The rearrangement links TRBV5-1 to TRBJ1-4; D is uncertain. Germline V lookup: CDR1 SGHRS, CDR2 YFSETQ. This CDR3 is built from 15 residues. Trimming removed 0 bases at V and 6 bases at J, with 12 bases between. The CDR3 DNA follows: TGCGCCAGCAGCTTGGGGGGTCGGGGAGATGAAAAACTGTTTTTT. Translating gives CASSLGGRGDEKLFF.

This clone was recorded once. The genes are TRBV2 and TRBJ1-1, with no clear D. Deletions cut 2 bases from V and 7 bases from J, with 14 bases between. Germline lookup yields CDR1 SNHLY and CDR2 FYNNEI. The CDR3 covers 14 residues. CDR3 region: CASSERVTQHEAFF. The CDR3, as DNA: TGTGCCAGCAGTGAACGGGTTACTCAACATGAAGCTTTCTTT.

Only one count was recorded for this clone. CDR3 bases: TGCGCCAGCAGCTCTCAATTCGTTTGGGGGGACCAAGAGACCCAGTACTTC. It is translated as CASSSQFVWGDQETQYF. The rearrangement links TRBV5-1 to TRBJ2-5; weak D call: TRBD2 (6 bases). From germline, CDR1 is SGHRS and CDR2 YFSETQ. The length of the CDR3 is 17 residues. V dropped 3 bases and J dropped 0 bases, with 18 bases sitting between them. The full variable domain, in which reference TRBV5-1 and TRBJ2-5 provide the parts outside the CDR3, is KAGVTQTPRYLIKTRGQQVTLSCSPISGHRSVSWYQQTPGQGLQFLFEYFSETQRNKGNFPGRFSGRQFSNSRSEMNVSTLELGDSALYLCASSSQFVWGDQETQYFGPGTRLLVL.

This clone was seen only once. For the CDR3, the DNA is TGTGCCAGCAGTGTTACACAGGATTCGTTTGGTCAGCCCCAGCATTTT. Protein product: CASSVTQDSFGQPQHF. This chain uses TRBV6-1 with TRBJ1-5; a possible D gene is TRBD1 (5 bases). V lost 4 bases, J lost 6 bases, and 19 bases lay in between. The CDR3 runs to 16 residues. Germline V CDR1 and CDR2: MNHNS, SASEGT.

V and J are TRBV6-1 and TRBJ1-2; D is ambiguous. V was pared by 2 bases and J by 4 bases, with 11 bases between. This CDR3 region has 14 residues. The V gene's germline CDR1 is MNHNS and CDR2 SASEGT. Here the CDR3 reads CASSEWLTGYGYTF. Written as DNA, the CDR3 is TGTGCCAGCAGTGAATGGTTAACGGGCTATGGCTACACCTTC.

The V gene is TRBV25-1, the J gene TRBJ2-7, with D tentatively TRBD1 (6 bases). CDR1 is MGHDK, CDR2 SYGVNS, per germline. The CDR3 is made up of 14 amino acids. V was cut by 3 bases and J by 3 bases, with 12 bases left in between. Written as DNA, the CDR3 is TGTGCCAGCAGTGAGCAGGACAGCCGCTACGAGCAGTACTTC. This encodes CASSEQDSRYEQYF.

The gene calls are TRBV2 and TRBJ2-7; possibly TRBD1 for D (6 bases). Germline V gene sequence: CDR1 SNHLY, CDR2 FYNNEI. The CDR3 spans 14 residues. V was trimmed by 7 bases and J by 5 bases, leaving 18 bases between them. Written as DNA, the CDR3 is TGTGCCAGCACCTCTACCCCAGGGGAGAACGAGCAGTACTTC. This codes for CASTSTPGENEQYF.

The chain joins TRBV7-2 to TRBJ2-3; a possible D gene is TRBD1 (5 bases). This CDR3 is built from 16 residues. The V end was cut by 1 base, the J end by 6 bases, with 17 bases between. CDR1 and CDR2 (germline): SGHTA, FQGNSA. CDR3 nucleotides: TGTGCCAGCAGCTTAGGAGAACAGGCGATGGGGGATACGCAGTATTTT. Its translation is CASSLGEQAMGDTQYF.

The gene calls are TRBV6-5 and TRBJ1-2; D remains unclear. CDR3 length equals 14 residues. CDR1 and CDR2 (germline): MNHEY, SVGAGI. V was trimmed by 6 bases and J by 4 bases, leaving 15 bases between them. The CDR3 sequence is CASRITPQLYGYTF. CDR3 nucleotides: TGTGCCAGCAGGATAACGCCGCAACTCTATGGCTACACCTTC.

CDR3 coding DNA: TGTGCCACCAGTGACAATAGACAGGGGGCGGTCGGGGAGCTGTTTTTT. Its protein is CATSDNRQGAVGELFF. V gene TRBV24-1 combines with J gene TRBJ2-2; 10 bases are shared with TRBD1. The CDR3 has 16 residues. The junction had 8 bases not matched to a gene; V was cut back by 4 bases and J by 7 bases. Germline loops: CDR1 KGHDR, CDR2 SFDVKD.